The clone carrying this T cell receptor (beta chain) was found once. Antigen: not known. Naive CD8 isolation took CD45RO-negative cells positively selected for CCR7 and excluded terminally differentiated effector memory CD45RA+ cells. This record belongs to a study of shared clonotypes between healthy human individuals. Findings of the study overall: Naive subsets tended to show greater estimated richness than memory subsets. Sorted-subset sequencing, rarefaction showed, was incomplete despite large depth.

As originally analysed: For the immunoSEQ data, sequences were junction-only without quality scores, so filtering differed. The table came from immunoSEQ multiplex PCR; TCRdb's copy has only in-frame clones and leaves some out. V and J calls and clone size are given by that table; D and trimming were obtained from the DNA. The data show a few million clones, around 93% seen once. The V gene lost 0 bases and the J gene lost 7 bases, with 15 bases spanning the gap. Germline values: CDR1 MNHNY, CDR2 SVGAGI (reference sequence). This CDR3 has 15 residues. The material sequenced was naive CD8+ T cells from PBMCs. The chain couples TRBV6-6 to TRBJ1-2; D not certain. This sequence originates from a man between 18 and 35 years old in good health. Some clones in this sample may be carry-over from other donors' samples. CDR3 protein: CASSYSTEGTAGYTF. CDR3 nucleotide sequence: TGTGCCAGCAGTTACTCGACGGAGGGAACGGCTGGCTACACCTTC.